These 28 T cell receptor beta chains were sequenced from one sample in a study of blood T cell repertoires in COVID-19. Profiled with immunoSEQ multiplex PCR; TCRdb holds only in-frame clones, not every one. This sample has 200,000 to 250,000 clones, with about 79% found just once. The specimen sequenced was peripheral blood. The receptors derive from a man aged 45-65 years with active or convalescent COVID-19.

The chain is built from TRBV11-2 and TRBJ2-5, with 9 bases that match TRBD2. This CDR3 has 18 residues. J was trimmed by 5 bases and V by 5 bases; bases with no gene match: 18. Germline V CDR1 and CDR2: SGHAT, FQNNGV. The CDR3 sequence is CASSPPWGWREGLETQYF. Written as DNA, the CDR3 is TGTGCCAGCAGCCCCCCCTGGGGGTGGCGGGAGGGCCTTGAGACCCAGTACTTC.

This clone has more than one count but fewer than ten. CDR3 nucleotides: TGTGCCAGCAGCCAAGGGACAGGGAACACCTATAATTCACCCCTCCACTTT. It is translated as CASSQGTGNTYNSPLHF. The chain uses TRBV3-1 (or the pseudogene TRBV3-2) and TRBJ1-6; 8 bases agree with TRBD1. The germline CDR1 and CDR2 sequences are LGHDT and YNNKEL (reference sequence). This CDR3 is 17 amino acids long. After removal of 1 base from V and 2 bases from J, the junction contained 4 bases not matched to a gene.

V is TRBV19 and J is TRBJ1-1; 8 bases map to TRBD1. CDR3 length: 15 residues. CDR1 and CDR2 from the germline V gene are LNHDA and SQIVND (reference sequence). The junction had 5 bases not matched to a gene; V was cut back by 1 base and J by 4 bases. The CDR3 sequence is CASSIGQGLGTEAFF. The CDR3 DNA follows: TGTGCCAGTAGTATAGGACAGGGGCTTGGCACTGAAGCTTTCTTT.

In DNA form, the CDR3 reads TGTGCCAGCAGCCGAGGGGTAACCCAGCGGGGGAACACCGGGGAGCTGTTTTTT. Its protein is CASSRGVTQRGNTGELFF. The chain couples TRBV4-2 to TRBJ2-2; 7 bases align to TRBD2. The V gene's germline CDR1 is LGHNA and CDR2 YNFKEQ. The CDR3 loop spans 18 amino acids. Trimming cost V 4 bases and J 1 base; bases outside gene matches: 12.

The J gene is TRBJ1-6, the V gene TRBV18; D call uncertain. V was cut by 3 bases and J by 4 bases, with 7 bases left in between. This CDR3 has 14 residues. Germline assignment: CDR1 KGHSH and CDR2 LQKENI. The CDR3 sequence: CASSPEQYNSPLHF. DNA of the CDR3: TGTGCCAGCTCACCTGAACAGTATAATTCACCCCTCCACTTT.

V and J are TRBV7-3 and TRBJ2-5; D perhaps matches TRBD1 (5 bases). This CDR3 is built from 14 residues. Trimming removed 2 bases from V and 1 base from J, with 8 bases in between. The germline CDR1 and CDR2 sequences are SGHTA and FQGTGA. CDR3 in DNA: TGTGCCAGCAGCTTACAGGGATCCCAAGAGACCCAGTACTTC. Protein: CASSLQGSQETQYF.

CDR3 in DNA: TGTGCCAGCAGCGTAGACTGGAACACCGGGGAGCTGTTTTTT. This translates into CASSVDWNTGELFF. The chain carries TRBV7-9 and TRBJ2-2, with D uncertain. The germline V gene encodes CDR1 SEHNR and CDR2 FQNEAQ (reference sequence). The CDR3 extends over 14 amino acids. V shed 5 bases and J shed 1 base, with 8 bases lying between them.

J is TRBJ2-7 and V is TRBV27, with D possibly matching TRBD2 (6 bases). This CDR3 contains 15 residues. Trimming took off 7 bases at V and 0 bases at J, with 16 bases between the two ends. Germline CDR1 MNHEY, CDR2 SMNVEV (reference sequence). CDR3: CASKRAGVGSYEQYF. DNA for the CDR3: TGTGCCAGCAAACGAGCGGGTGTGGGCTCCTACGAGCAGTACTTC.

V is TRBV18 and J is TRBJ1-2; 10 positions match TRBD1. Trimming at V came to 3 bases and at J to 2 bases, leaving 0 bases not matched to a gene. The CDR3 contains 14 residues. Germline-derived CDR1 and CDR2 are KGHSH and LQKENI. The CDR3 reads CASSPGQGNYGYTF. The CDR3 coding sequence is TGTGCCAGCTCACCGGGACAGGGGAACTATGGCTACACCTTC. Combining the CDR3 with reference TRBV18 and TRBJ1-2 gives the whole variable domain NAGVMQNPRHLVRRRGQEARLRCSPMKGHSHVYWYRQLPEEGLKFMVYLQKENIIDESGMPKERFSAEFPKEGPSILRIQQVVRGDSAAYFCASSPGQGNYGYTFGSGTRLTVV.

J is TRBJ2-5 and V is TRBV29-1; no clear D gene. The CDR3 is 12 amino acids. Germline V CDR1 and CDR2: SQVTM, ANQGSEA. With 1 base removed from V and 2 bases from J, the gap between germline ends came to 5 bases. DNA for the CDR3: TGCAGCGTTGAAGGCCTACAAGAGACCCAGTACTTC. It translates to CSVEGLQETQYF.

The chain uses TRBV19 and TRBJ1-5; maybe TRBD1 (5 bases). V lost 7 bases and J lost 0, with 16 bases in between. This CDR3 region has 16 residues. Germline V gene data show CDR1 as LNHDA and CDR2 as SQIVND (reference sequence). The CDR3 here is CASMEDSRISNQPQHF. The CDR3 DNA is TGTGCCAGTATGGAAGACAGCCGTATTAGCAATCAGCCCCAGCATTTT.

The chain joins TRBV10-3 to TRBJ2-7; TRBD2 aligns across 8 bases. Trimming took 4 bases from V and 2 from J; bases not matched to a gene: 10. Germline CDR1 and CDR2: ENHRY and SYGVKD. The CDR3 runs 16 residues. The CDR3: CAISAGASGSPYEQYF. The CDR3 nucleotides are TGTGCCATCAGTGCAGGGGCTAGCGGGTCTCCCTACGAGCAGTACTTC.

The chain uses TRBV5-5 and TRBJ1-4; TRBD1 aligns across 7 bases. Trimming took 4 bases from V and 4 from J; bases not matched to a gene: 10. CDR1 SGHKS and CDR2 YYEKEE come from the germline V gene (reference sequence). This CDR3 has 16 amino acids. CDR3 sequence reads: CASSTRTGHHNEKLFF. The CDR3, as DNA: TGTGCCAGCAGCACCCGGACAGGACACCATAATGAAAAACTGTTTTTT.

The rearrangement links TRBV2 to TRBJ1-3; 8 nucleotides match TRBD1. CDR1 SNHLY and CDR2 FYNNEI come from the germline V gene. J was trimmed by 2 bases and V by 5 bases; bases with no gene match: 8. The CDR3 covers 16 residues. The CDR3 reads CASSISRTGTGNTIYF. The CDR3 DNA follows: TGTGCCAGCAGTATTTCTAGGACAGGGACTGGAAACACCATATATTTT.

This chain joins TRBV7-2 and TRBJ2-7; the match to TRBD2 covers 11 bases. The germline V gene encodes CDR1 SGHTA and CDR2 FQGNSA. The V segment lost 1 base and the J segment 4 bases; nucleotides outside the gene matches: 3. CDR3 size: 15 residues. CDR3 in DNA: TGTGCCAGCAGCTTAGGGCCTAGCGGGGGGTACGAGCAGTACGTC. Translated, it gives CASSLGPSGGYEQYV.

This chain connects TRBV3-1 (or the pseudogene TRBV3-2) to TRBJ2-5; 8 positions agree with TRBD2. V lost 5 bases and J lost 2; bases outside the gene matches: 13. CDR3 length equals 17 residues. Per germline, CDR1 LGHDT and CDR2 YNNKEL (reference sequence). The CDR3 loop reads CASSWAGRGALQETQYF. CDR3 coding DNA: TGTGCCAGCAGCTGGGCTGGGCGGGGGGCATTACAAGAGACCCAGTACTTC.

This sequence joins TRBV5-5 and TRBJ2-5, with D maybe TRBD2 (6 bases). This CDR3 comprises 15 residues. The germline V gene has CDR1 SGHKS and CDR2 YYEKEE (reference sequence). Trimming took off 0 bases at V and 5 bases at J, with 14 bases between the two ends. For the CDR3, the DNA is TGTGCCAGCAGCTTGGGACTAGAGCGCGGGGAGACCCAGTACTTC. This codes for CASSLGLERGETQYF.

The V call is TRBV13, the J call TRBJ1-6; TRBD1 matches 9 bases. CDR3 length: 15 residues. The trim removed 4 bases at V and 8 bases at J, leaving 6 bases unmatched. Germline CDR1 and CDR2: PRHDT and FYEKMQ (reference sequence). The CDR3 loop is CASSSDRGKHSPLHF. As DNA, the CDR3 is TGTGCCAGCAGCTCGGACAGGGGTAAACATTCACCCCTCCACTTT.

The chain has TRBV27 and TRBJ2-2; 7 bases line up with TRBD2. The J segment lost 7 bases and the V segment lost 6 bases, leaving 14 bases of the junction unmatched. The CDR3 is 16 amino acids. Germline V gene data show CDR1 as MNHEY and CDR2 as SMNVEV (reference sequence). The CDR3 region has the DNA TGTGCCAGCAGCCCGGACCGAAACCGCGGGGGCGGGGAGCTGTTTTTT. This encodes CASSPDRNRGGGELFF.

The rearrangement links TRBV28 to TRBJ2-7, with 11 bases aligning to TRBD1. Trimming took 1 base from V and 6 from J; bases not matched to a gene: 5. CDR1 is MDHEN, CDR2 SYDVKM, per germline. CDR3 size: 15 residues. DNA for the CDR3: TGTGCCAGCAGTTTATCGTTGGGGACAGGGGGCGAGCAGTACTTC. It specifies CASSLSLGTGGEQYF.

In this sample, this clone turned up a few times. CDR3 residues: CASSPHPYFSGSNNEQFF. The CDR3 DNA reads as TGTGCCAGCAGCCCCCACCCTTACTTTAGCGGGAGCAACAATGAGCAGTTCTTC. V is TRBV13 and J is TRBJ2-1, with TRBD2 matching over 9 bases. CDR1 is PRHDT, CDR2 FYEKMQ, per germline (reference sequence). There are 18 residues in the CDR3. J lost 5 bases, V lost 5 bases, and 16 bases had no gene match.

This sequence joins TRBV9 and TRBJ1-1, with a weak D call TRBD1 (6 bases). V gave up 7 bases and J gave up 1 base, with 14 bases separating them. This CDR3 is built from 14 residues. Germline V gene sequence: CDR1 SGDLS, CDR2 YYNGEE. CDR3 sequence reads: CASSTGTRNTEAFF. CDR3 in DNA: TGTGCCAGCTCCACCGGGACAAGGAACACTGAAGCTTTCTTT.

This rearrangement joins TRBV2 to TRBJ2-1; the D is unclear. The length of the CDR3 is 16 residues. Deletions cut 8 bases from V and 0 bases from J, with 17 bases between. CDR1 and CDR2 from the germline V gene are SNHLY and FYNNEI. The CDR3 protein is CASLFATESSYNEQFF. In nucleotides, the CDR3 is TGTGCCAGCCTCTTTGCGACGGAGAGCTCCTACAATGAGCAGTTCTTC.

The chain uses TRBV11-2 and TRBJ2-7; 8 nucleotides line up with TRBD2. The CDR3 consists of 14 residues. V gave up 2 bases and J gave up 2 bases; unmatched junction bases: 2. Germline V gene sequence: CDR1 SGHAT, CDR2 FQNNGV. CDR3 nucleotide sequence: TGTGCCAGCAGCTTAAGCGGGAGTACCTACGAGCAGTACTTC. This codes for CASSLSGSTYEQYF.

The chain carries TRBV10-3 and TRBJ1-5, with a tentative D call TRBD1 (6 bases). The CDR3 has 13 amino acids. The V end lost 10 bases, the J end lost 2 bases, and 12 bases lay between the germline ends. The V gene's germline CDR1 is ENHRY and CDR2 SYGVKD. In nucleotides, the CDR3 is TGTGCCACCGCGACAGGTGGCAATCAGCCCCAGCATTTT. This codes for CATATGGNQPQHF.

The rearrangement links TRBV7-3 to TRBJ2-1; 11 nucleotides line up with TRBD2. Looked up from germline, CDR1 is SGHTA and CDR2 is FQGTGA. This CDR3 has 16 residues. J was trimmed by 0 bases and V by 6 bases; bases with no gene match: 4. The CDR3 loop reads CASRMTSGISYNEQFF. The CDR3 DNA reads TGTGCCAGCAGGATGACTAGCGGGATCTCCTACAATGAGCAGTTCTTC.

The V call is TRBV10-3, the J call TRBJ2-2, with D tentatively TRBD2 (7 bases). The CDR3 is made up of 16 amino acids. The ends were cut back, 0 bases at V and 4 bases at J, with 12 bases in the middle. Per the germline V gene, CDR1 is ENHRY and CDR2 is SYGVKD. CDR3: CAISESPGEGTGELFF. In DNA form, the CDR3 reads TGTGCCATCAGTGAGTCCCCAGGGGAGGGCACCGGGGAGCTGTTTTTT.

In its sample, this clone was seen once. This rearrangement joins TRBV9 to TRBJ1-6; D is ambiguous. V lost 0 bases and J lost 5, with 21 bases in between. Germline V gene sequence: CDR1 SGDLS, CDR2 YYNGEE. CDR3 length: 19 amino acids. The CDR3 spells CASSVVATAYPGHNSPLHF. The CDR3 DNA reads as TGTGCCAGCAGCGTAGTGGCTACAGCTTATCCAGGCCATAATTCACCCCTCCACTTT.